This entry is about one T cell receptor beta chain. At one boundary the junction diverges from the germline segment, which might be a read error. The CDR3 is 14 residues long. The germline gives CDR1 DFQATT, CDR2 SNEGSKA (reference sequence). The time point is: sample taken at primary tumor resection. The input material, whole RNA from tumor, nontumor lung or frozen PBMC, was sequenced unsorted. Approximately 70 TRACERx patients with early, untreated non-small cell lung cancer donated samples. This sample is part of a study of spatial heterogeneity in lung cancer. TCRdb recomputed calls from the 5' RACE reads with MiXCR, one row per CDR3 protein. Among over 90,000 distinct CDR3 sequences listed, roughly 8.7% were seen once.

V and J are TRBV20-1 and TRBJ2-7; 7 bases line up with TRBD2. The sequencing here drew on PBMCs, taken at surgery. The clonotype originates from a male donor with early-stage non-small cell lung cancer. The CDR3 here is CSARDPTSVHEQYF. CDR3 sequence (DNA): TGTAGTGCTAGAGATCCCACTAGCGTCCACGAGCAGTACTTC.